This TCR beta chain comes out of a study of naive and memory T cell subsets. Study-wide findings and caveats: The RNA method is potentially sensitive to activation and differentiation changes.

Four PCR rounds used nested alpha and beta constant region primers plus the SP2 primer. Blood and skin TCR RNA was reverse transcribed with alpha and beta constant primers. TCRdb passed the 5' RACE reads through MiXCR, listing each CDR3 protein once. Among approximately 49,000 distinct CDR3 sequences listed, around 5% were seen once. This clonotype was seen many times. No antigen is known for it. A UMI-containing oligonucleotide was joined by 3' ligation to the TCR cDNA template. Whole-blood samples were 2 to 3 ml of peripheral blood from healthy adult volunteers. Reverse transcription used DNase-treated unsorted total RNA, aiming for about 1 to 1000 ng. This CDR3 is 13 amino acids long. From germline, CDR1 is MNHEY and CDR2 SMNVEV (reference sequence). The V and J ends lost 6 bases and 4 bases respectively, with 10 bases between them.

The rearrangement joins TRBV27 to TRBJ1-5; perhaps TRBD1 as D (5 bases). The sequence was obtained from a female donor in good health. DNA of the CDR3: TGTGCCAGCAGGAGACAGCAGAATCAGCCCCAGCATTTT. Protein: CASRRQQNQPQHF.